This is a list of T cell receptor beta chains from one sample in a study of shared T cell receptors in the human thymus. TCRdb's copy holds only in-frame clones and misses some; the assay was immunoSEQ multiplex PCR. The sample lists about 540,000 clones; about 84% were seen once. These data also formed part of another study, on human thymus T cells.

Sequenced sample: thymocytes. The source of these receptors is a boy under three years old with a congenital heart defect. Both conserved end residues are part of each CDR3. The D gene is left open where the match is weak. The size of a clone is reported for some rows only, either as once, few or many, or as a class for expanded clones.

TGTGCCAGCAACATCGACAGGGGGCGCGGGAACACTGAAGCTTTCTTT CASNIDRGRGNTEAFF TRBJ1-1 NA TRBV28 TRBD1
TGTGCCAGCAGCGTATGGACAGGGGTCCAAGAGACCCAGTACTTC CASSVWTGVQETQYF TRBJ2-5 few TRBV13 TRBD1
TGTGCCAGCAGTGAATCTCAGGGTCTCGATGAAAAACTGTTTTTT CASSESQGLDEKLFF TRBJ1-4 NA TRBV25-1 NA
TGTGCCAGCAGTTACTCAGGGACAGGGGCCCTCGAGCAGTACTTC CASSYSGTGALEQYF TRBJ2-7 NA TRBV6-6 TRBD1
TGTGCCAGCAGCTTGCTAGGCTACACCTTC CASSLLGYTF TRBJ1-2 NA TRBV7-9 NA
TGTGCCAGCACCACCGGGACAGGGAACAATGAGCAGTTCTTC CASTTGTGNNEQFF TRBJ2-1 NA TRBV5-4 TRBD1
TGTGCCAGCAGCTTGGGCGGAATCAAAAACATTCAGTACTTC CASSLGGIKNIQYF TRBJ2-4 NA TRBV5-6 NA
TGTGCCAGCACAGGGGGAACCACTGAAGCTTTCTTT CASTGGTTEAFF TRBJ1-1 NA TRBV19 TRBD1
TGTGCCAGCAGCCGAGTACTCCGCTACGAGCAGTACTTC CASSRVLRYEQYF TRBJ2-7 NA TRBV6-5 NA
TGTGCCAGCAGCTTGTTTGGAACGGCGGGGAACTCTGGAAACACCATATATTTT CASSLFGTAGNSGNTIYF TRBJ1-3 NA TRBV5-4 NA
TGTGCCAGCAGCCCACATAGGGACAGGGCTAGCGAAAAACTGTTTTTT CASSPHRDRASEKLFF TRBJ1-4 NA TRBV6-6 TRBD1
TGTGCCAGCAGCTTACAAGCGGGAGCTACAGATACGCAGTATTTT CASSLQAGATDTQYF TRBJ2-3 few TRBV7-7 TRBD2
TGTGCCAGCAGTTGCGACAGGTCCTACGAGCAGTACTTC CASSCDRSYEQYF TRBJ2-7 once TRBV28 NA
TGTGCCAGCAGCTTAAAGGGCGGGAGGGCCGCAGATACGCAGTATTTT CASSLKGGRAADTQYF TRBJ2-3 few TRBV7-9 TRBD2
TGTGCCAGCAGTTCCCCATCCGGGCAGGGAAATTCCTACGAGCAGTACTTC CASSSPSGQGNSYEQYF TRBJ2-7 NA TRBV27 NA
TGTGCCAGCAGCACAACAAGAGGGACAGAGCCTCCCTACGAGCAGTACTTC CASSTTRGTEPPYEQYF TRBJ2-7 once TRBV5-6 TRBD1
TGTGCCAGCTCCCCTGGGCCCGGGAGCGTTCCCTCCTACGAGCAGTACTTC CASSPGPGSVPSYEQYF TRBJ2-7 NA TRBV18 NA
TGTGCCAGTAGTATAGAAGAGTGGCAGGCGAATGAAAAACTGTTTTTT CASSIEEWQANEKLFF TRBJ1-4 few TRBV19 NA
TGTGCCAGCTCACCCTCGCGGGAGGGCGAGCAGTACTTC CASSPSREGEQYF TRBJ2-7 NA TRBV18 TRBD2
TGTGCCAGCAACTTAGGCGAGCCACCTCAGTTCTTC CASNLGEPPQFF TRBJ2-1 NA TRBV7-2 NA
TGTGCCAGCAGCCAAGGGTGGGGGGGCTATGGCTACACCTTC CASSQGWGGYGYTF TRBJ1-2 NA TRBV4-2 NA
TGTGCCAGCAGTGAACCCGCCAGGGAATCCTCTGGAAACACCATATATTTT CASSEPARESSGNTIYF TRBJ1-3 NA TRBV6-1 NA
TGCGCCAGCAGCCAAGATGTGGGTGGACAGGGGTACGAGCAGTACTTC CASSQDVGGQGYEQYF TRBJ2-7 NA TRBV4-3 TRBD1
TGTGCCAGCAGCCAAGTGCTGGGGACTAGCGGCAGACTTGGCACAGATACGCAGTATTTT CASSQVLGTSGRLGTDTQYF TRBJ2-3 NA TRBV4-2 TRBD2
TGTGCCAGCAGCCCGACGCTAGCGGGAGGGCCCGGGAAGACCCAGTACTTC CASSPTLAGGPGKTQYF TRBJ2-5 NA TRBV5-4 TRBD2
TGCAGCGTTGAAGGGGGCGGCGGGAGGGCCTCAGATACGCAGTATTTT CSVEGGGGRASDTQYF TRBJ2-3 NA TRBV29-1 TRBD2
TGCAGCGTCCAGGATTTGTCCCGGGACAGGGTGCGGGAGAAAGAGACCCAGTACTTC CSVQDLSRDRVREKETQYF TRBJ2-5 NA TRBV29-1 TRBD1
TGTGCCAGCAGGCGGACGGGAGCTAACTATGGCTACACCTTC CASRRTGANYGYTF TRBJ1-2 NA TRBV28 NA
TGTGCCAGCAGTTTTGAGGGAGGCGGAACCAAAAACATTCAGTACTTC CASSFEGGGTKNIQYF TRBJ2-4 NA TRBV28 NA
TGTGCCAGCAGATACTACAGAGCTAGCGCGACCTACGAGCAGTACTTC CASRYYRASATYEQYF TRBJ2-7 few TRBV2 NA
TGTGCCATCAGTGGGTGGAGCGGGAGGGCCGACAATGAGCAGTTCTTC CAISGWSGRADNEQFF TRBJ2-1 NA TRBV10-3 TRBD2
TGTGCCAGCAGCTTACAGGGTGAAAAACTGTTTTTT CASSLQGEKLFF TRBJ1-4 few TRBV5-8 NA
TGTGCCAGCAGCCCCGGGGGGCGCCGAAGGGATACGCAGTATTTT CASSPGGRRRDTQYF TRBJ2-3 NA TRBV11-3 NA
TGCGCCAGCAGCTCCGGGACAGGGGGCCATAGCACAGATACGCAGTATTTT CASSSGTGGHSTDTQYF TRBJ2-3 few TRBV5-1 TRBD1
TGTGCCAGCAGTGGGTTGGCAGGATCGAATCAGCCCCAGCATTTT CASSGLAGSNQPQHF TRBJ1-5 NA TRBV27 NA
TGCAGCGTCGGGACAGGGGAATCCGAGCAGTACTTC CSVGTGESEQYF TRBJ2-7 NA TRBV29-1 TRBD1
TGTGCCAGCAGCGTAGACGGGTCCTACGAGCAGTACTTC CASSVDGSYEQYF TRBJ2-7 NA TRBV9 NA
TGTGCCAGCAGCTTGGGTGGGGACGGACTAGCGGGAGCCTACGAGCAGTACTTC CASSLGGDGLAGAYEQYF TRBJ2-7 once TRBV5-4 TRBD2
TGCGCCAGCAGCCAAGATAAAGGACAGAACACCGGGGAGCTGTTTTTT CASSQDKGQNTGELFF TRBJ2-2 NA TRBV4-1 NA
TGTGCCAGAAGCTTGGTAGCGCGGCCAGGGAGGGGACTAGCGGGTGTCTACGAGCAGTACTTC CARSLVARPGRGLAGVYEQYF TRBJ2-7 NA TRBV5-3 TRBD2
TGTGCCAGCAGCCCGCGCCGGAAGACAGCCAACTCTGGAAACACCATATATTTT CASSPRRKTANSGNTIYF TRBJ1-3 few TRBV7-9 NA
TGCGCCAGCGATCCGACTAGCGGTCCCTACAATGAGCAGTTCTTC CASDPTSGPYNEQFF TRBJ2-1 once TRBV10-2 TRBD2
TGTGCCAGCAGTTACGAGACAGGCTCTGAAGCTTTCTTT CASSYETGSEAFF TRBJ1-1 NA TRBV6-5 NA
TGTGCCAGCAGCCTCGATAAACTGACAGGTGCCTTCACGTTGCAGTACTTC CASSLDKLTGAFTLQYF TRBJ2-7 NA TRBV5-4 NA
TGCGCCAGCAGCCAGGCAAGGACAGTTTATGGCTACACCTTC CASSQARTVYGYTF TRBJ1-2 NA TRBV4-3 NA
TGTGCCAGCAGACAAACAGGGGGCATCTACGAGCAGTACTTC CASRQTGGIYEQYF TRBJ2-7 NA TRBV5-6 TRBD1